This entry features one T cell receptor beta chain sequence. The CDR3 runs to 18 residues. J gave up 7 bases and V 4 bases, and 21 bases lay outside the gene matches. Sequencing was performed with immunoSEQ multiplex PCR; in TCRdb, only in-frame clones are kept and a portion is missing. The sample includes roughly 30,000 clones, roughly 85% seen only once; the top ten take around 6.6%. The data derive from a study of blood T cell repertoires in COVID-19. Specimen: peripheral blood. The genes are TRBV23-1 and TRBJ2-7, with 8 bases matching TRBD2. TRBV23-1 belongs to the ORF category, with a function that is uncertain. This sequence was found in a man aged 55 to 70 with active COVID-19. The CDR3 region has the DNA TGCGCCAGCAGTCCTATGGGGAGGCGGCGACTAGCGCCTGTTGAGCAGTACGTC. Translated: CASSPMGRRRLAPVEQYV.